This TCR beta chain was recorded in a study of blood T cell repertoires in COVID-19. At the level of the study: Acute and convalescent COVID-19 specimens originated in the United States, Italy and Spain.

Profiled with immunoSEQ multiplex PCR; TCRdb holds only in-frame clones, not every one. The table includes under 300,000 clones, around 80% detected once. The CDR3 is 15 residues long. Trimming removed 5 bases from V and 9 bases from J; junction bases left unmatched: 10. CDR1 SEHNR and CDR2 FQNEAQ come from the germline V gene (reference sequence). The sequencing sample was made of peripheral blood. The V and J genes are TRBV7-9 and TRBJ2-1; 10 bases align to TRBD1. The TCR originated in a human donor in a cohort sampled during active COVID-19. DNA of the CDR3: TGTGCCAGCAGCCACCGGGACAGGGGTTCGGGTGAGCAGTTCTTC. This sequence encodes CASSHRDRGSGEQFF. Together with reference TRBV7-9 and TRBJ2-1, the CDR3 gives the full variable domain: DTGVSQNPRHKITKRGQNVTFRCDPISEHNRLYWYRQTLGQGPEFLTYFQNEAQLEKSRLLSDRFSAERPKGSFSTLEIQRTEQGDSAMYLCASSHRDRGSGEQFFGPGTRLTVL.